These 22 T cell receptor beta chains were all obtained from the same sample, sequenced in a study of T cell changes during pregnancy in multiple sclerosis. The repertoire was sequenced with immunoSEQ multiplex PCR; TCRdb's copy has only in-frame clones and lacks some. The data contain 70,000 to 100,000 clones, more than 85% of them singletons. This sample comprised peripheral blood, obtained in the first trimester of pregnancy. The receptors were sampled from a female donor with multiple sclerosis, enrolled in a pregnancy study.

This chain's CDR3 is CASDTGYGYTF. Here the CDR3 DNA reads TGTGCCAGCGATACAGGCTATGGCTACACCTTC. The chain recombines TRBV28 with TRBJ1-2; TRBD1 might be the D (5 bases). Trimming pared 8 bases from V and 4 bases from J, leaving 8 bases between. Germline V gene sequence: CDR1 MDHEN, CDR2 SYDVKM. The CDR3 has 11 amino acids.

The gene calls are TRBV5-1 and TRBJ2-1; 7 bases are shared with TRBD2. From germline, CDR1 is SGHRS and CDR2 YFSETQ. V lost 6 bases and J lost 1; bases outside the gene matches: 7. The CDR3 contains 15 residues. As DNA, the CDR3 is TGCGCCAGCACCCCCGATAGCGGGTCCTACAATGAGCAGTTCTTC. This translates into CASTPDSGSYNEQFF.

This chain connects TRBV9 to TRBJ2-7; 8 bases are shared with TRBD1. CDR3 size: 17 residues. With V trimmed by 3 bases and J by 6 bases, 17 bases remained unmatched. The V gene's germline CDR1 is SGDLS and CDR2 YYNGEE. This chain's CDR3 is CASSAPGTGGFSGEQYF. DNA for the CDR3: TGTGCCAGCAGCGCCCCCGGGACAGGAGGTTTCTCGGGCGAGCAGTACTTC.

The chain has TRBV19 and TRBJ2-1, with 8 bases aligning to TRBD2. From germline, CDR1 is LNHDA and CDR2 SQIVND (reference sequence). CDR3 length: 13 residues. J was trimmed by 4 bases and V by 8 bases; bases with no gene match: 4. CDR3 nucleotides: TGTGCCAGTGATACTAGCGGTTACAATGAGCAGTTCTTC. This sequence encodes CASDTSGYNEQFF.

V is TRBV7-2 and J is TRBJ1-3, with D uncertain. Trimming shortened V by 4 bases and J by 7 bases, and 14 bases separated the two germline ends. The CDR3 runs 14 residues. CDR1 is SGHTA, CDR2 FQGNSA, per germline. Written as DNA, the CDR3 is TGTGCCAGCAGCTCCCCCCACCCGCGGAACACCATATATTTT. Its translation is CASSSPHPRNTIYF.

The chain links TRBV9 to TRBJ1-1; possible D gene TRBD1, 5 bases. Per the germline V gene, CDR1 is SGDLS and CDR2 is YYNGEE. This CDR3 has 14 amino acids. The V and J ends lost 0 bases and 4 bases respectively, with 10 bases between them. The CDR3 DNA follows: TGTGCCAGCAGCGTAGGGGGGGTTGGCACTGAAGCTTTCTTT. This encodes CASSVGGVGTEAFF. The complete variable domain, with remaining parts taken from reference TRBV9 and TRBJ1-1, reads DSGVTQTPKHLITATGQRVTLRCSPRSGDLSVYWYQQSLDQGLQFLIQYYNGEERAKGNILERFSAQQFPDLHSELNLSSLELGDSALYFCASSVGGVGTEAFFGQGTRLTVV.

The V call is TRBV29-1, the J call TRBJ2-3; D is uncertain. V dropped 4 bases and J dropped 6 bases, with 8 bases sitting between them. This CDR3 region has 11 residues. CDR1 SQVTM and CDR2 ANQGSEA come from the germline V gene. The CDR3 nucleotides read TGCAGCGTTGTGGGCGTTGATACGCAGTATTTT. Its protein product is CSVVGVDTQYF.

The rearrangement joins TRBV5-1 to TRBJ2-1, with D uncertain. This CDR3 region has 15 residues. The germline V gene has CDR1 SGHRS and CDR2 YFSETQ. The V gene lost 0 bases and the J gene lost 5 bases, with 12 bases spanning the gap. In DNA form, the CDR3 reads TGCGCCAGCAGCTTGGCCTCCTTAGTCCACAATGAGCAGTTCTTC. Its translation: CASSLASLVHNEQFF.

This clone has a handful of counts. The V call is TRBV4-1, the J call TRBJ2-3; D is possibly TRBD1 (6 bases). With 9 bases removed from V and 2 bases from J, the gap between germline ends came to 18 bases. The CDR3 sequence is 15 residues long. Per germline, CDR1 MGHRA and CDR2 YSYEKL. The CDR3 DNA reads as TGCGCCAGTCAAACAGGGCTAGGAAACACAGATACGCAGTATTTT. This codes for CASQTGLGNTDTQYF.

V and J are TRBV5-1 and TRBJ2-7, with D unclear. The CDR3 has 11 amino acids. Trimming pared 5 bases from V and 7 bases from J, leaving 10 bases between. Per germline, CDR1 SGHRS and CDR2 YFSETQ. This chain's CDR3 is CASRSGREQYF. As DNA, the CDR3 is TGCGCCAGCAGATCCGGTCGGGAGCAGTACTTC.

V usage is TRBV7-8 and J usage is TRBJ1-5; 7 bases align to TRBD1. This CDR3 comprises 15 residues. Germline values: CDR1 SGHVS, CDR2 FQNEAQ. J lost 6 bases, V lost 1 base, and 6 bases had no gene match. CDR3: CASSLGRQGSQPQHF. In DNA form, the CDR3 reads TGTGCCAGCAGCTTAGGTCGACAGGGCAGTCAGCCCCAGCATTTT.

V is TRBV2 and J is TRBJ2-3, with D perhaps TRBD1 (6 bases). In germline, CDR1 is SNHLY, CDR2 FYNNEI. This CDR3 is built from 15 residues. V was clipped by 5 bases and J by 0 bases, with 12 bases between them. Written as DNA, the CDR3 is TGTGCCAGCAGTCAATGGACAGCCAGCACAGATACGCAGTATTTT. Its protein is CASSQWTASTDTQYF.

This chain uses TRBV2 with TRBJ2-3; 14 nucleotides align to TRBD2. CDR1 and CDR2 from the germline V gene are SNHLY and FYNNEI. V shed 7 bases and J 4 bases; nucleotides not matched to a gene: 7. The CDR3 loop spans 16 amino acids. CDR3 loop: CASTARTSGRSDTQYF. The CDR3 nucleotides are TGTGCCAGCACCGCCAGGACTAGCGGGAGGTCAGATACGCAGTATTTT. Using reference TRBV2 and TRBJ2-3 for the parts outside the CDR3, the full variable domain is EPEVTQTPSHQVTQMGQEVILRCVPISNHLYFYWYRQILGQKVEFLVSFYNNEISEKSEIFDDQFSVERPDGSNFTLKIRSTKLEDSAMYFCASTARTSGRSDTQYFGPGTRLTVL.

This chain joins TRBV28 and TRBJ2-3; tentative D call: TRBD1 (5 bases). This CDR3 has 17 amino acids. Germline V gives CDR1 MDHEN, CDR2 SYDVKM. V dropped 5 bases and J dropped 4 bases, with 22 bases sitting between them. The CDR3 reads CASSLLTGNEVSDTQYF. The CDR3 DNA reads as TGTGCCAGCAGTCTTTTAACAGGAAACGAGGTGTCAGATACGCAGTATTTT.

The gene calls are TRBV19 and TRBJ2-1, with TRBD2 identical over 8 bases. Germline values: CDR1 LNHDA, CDR2 SQIVND (reference sequence). The CDR3 totals 17 residues. Trimming took 3 bases from V and 6 from J; bases not matched to a gene: 13. The CDR3: CASSIRAAGRASNEQFF. The CDR3 bases are TGTGCCAGTAGTATTCGTGCTGCCGGGAGGGCCAGCAATGAGCAGTTCTTC.

The V call is TRBV9, the J call TRBJ2-3, with D possibly matching TRBD2 (5 bases). The germline V and J ends were trimmed by 0 bases and 5 bases, with 16 bases remaining between them. The germline V gene has CDR1 SGDLS and CDR2 YYNGEE. The CDR3 consists of 16 residues. CDR3 region: CASSVAPARGRDTQYF. In DNA form, the CDR3 reads TGTGCCAGCAGCGTAGCTCCAGCACGAGGGCGAGATACGCAGTATTTT.

The V gene is TRBV19, the J gene TRBJ2-1; possibly TRBD1 for D (6 bases). Germline assignment: CDR1 LNHDA and CDR2 SQIVND (reference sequence). V lost 3 bases and J 7 bases, leaving 10 bases between the germline ends. This CDR3 is built from 13 residues. This chain's CDR3 is CASSMGAYNEQFF. The CDR3 DNA follows: TGTGCCAGTAGTATGGGGGCTTATAATGAGCAGTTCTTC.

This clone came up once. The CDR3 loop is CASSLGGSLAYEQYF. The DNA for the CDR3 is TGTGCCAGCAGCTTAGGGGGCTCCCTAGCCTACGAGCAGTACTTC. V usage is TRBV7-2 and J usage is TRBJ2-7; tentative D call: TRBD1 (5 bases). With 1 base removed from V and 2 bases from J, the gap between germline ends came to 12 bases. This CDR3 has 15 amino acids. Germline V gene lookup returns CDR1 SGHTA and CDR2 FQGNSA.

The genes are TRBV2 and TRBJ1-2; 8 bases agree with TRBD1. The CDR3 totals 15 residues. J was trimmed by 8 bases and V by 0 bases; bases with no gene match: 8. In germline, CDR1 is SNHLY, CDR2 FYNNEI. The CDR3 DNA sequence: TGTGCCAGCAGTGAAGCGCTTCAGGGGGCAGGGGGCTACACCTTC. Translated, it gives CASSEALQGAGGYTF.

The J gene is TRBJ2-7, the V gene TRBV28; 10 nucleotides match TRBD1. This CDR3 has 16 residues. Germline V lookup: CDR1 MDHEN, CDR2 SYDVKM. Trimming cost V 4 bases and J 2 bases; bases outside gene matches: 8. The CDR3 coding sequence is TGTGCCAGCAGTTACCGAGGAGGGACAGGGGCCTACGAGCAGTACTTC. This sequence encodes CASSYRGGTGAYEQYF.

V usage is TRBV28 and J usage is TRBJ2-7; a weak D match, TRBD2 (6 bases). The V gene lost 1 base and the J gene lost 3 bases, with 10 bases spanning the gap. This CDR3 spans 14 amino acids. Germline CDR1 and CDR2: MDHEN and SYDVKM. CDR3 sequence (DNA): TGTGCCAGCAGTTTATCGGGAGAGAACTACGAGCAGTACTTC. Amino acid sequence: CASSLSGENYEQYF.

The genes are TRBV27 and TRBJ2-1; a weak D match, TRBD1 (5 bases). The V gene lost 8 bases and the J gene lost 8 bases, with 19 bases spanning the gap. This CDR3 comprises 14 residues. The germline V gene has CDR1 MNHEY and CDR2 SMNVEV (reference sequence). CDR3 residues: CASGSGATWDEQFF. The CDR3 coding sequence is TGTGCCAGCGGATCTGGGGCAACCTGGGATGAGCAGTTCTTC.